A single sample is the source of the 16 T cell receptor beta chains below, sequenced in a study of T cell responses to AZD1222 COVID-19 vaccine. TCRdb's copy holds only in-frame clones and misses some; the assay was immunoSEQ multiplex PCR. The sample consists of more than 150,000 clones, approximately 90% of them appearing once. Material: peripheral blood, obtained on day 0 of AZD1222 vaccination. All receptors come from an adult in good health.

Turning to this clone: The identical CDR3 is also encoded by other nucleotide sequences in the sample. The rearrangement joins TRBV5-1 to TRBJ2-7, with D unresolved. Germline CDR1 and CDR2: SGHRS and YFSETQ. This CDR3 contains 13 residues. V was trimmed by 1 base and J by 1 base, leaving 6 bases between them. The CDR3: CASSLLGSYEQYF. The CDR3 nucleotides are TGCGCCAGCAGCTTGTTGGGATCCTACGAGCAGTACTTC.

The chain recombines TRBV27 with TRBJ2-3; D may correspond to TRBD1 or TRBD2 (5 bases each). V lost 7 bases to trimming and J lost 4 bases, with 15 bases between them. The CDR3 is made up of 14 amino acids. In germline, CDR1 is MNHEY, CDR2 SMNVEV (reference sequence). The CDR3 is CASKDVGVPDTQYF. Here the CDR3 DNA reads TGTGCCAGCAAAGACGTGGGGGTCCCAGATACGCAGTATTTT.

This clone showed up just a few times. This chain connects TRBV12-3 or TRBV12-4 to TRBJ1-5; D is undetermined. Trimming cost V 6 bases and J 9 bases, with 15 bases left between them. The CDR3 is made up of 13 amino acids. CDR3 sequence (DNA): TGTGCCAGCAGCCCCCGCGGGGATAGGCCCCAGCATTTT. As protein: CASSPRGDRPQHF.

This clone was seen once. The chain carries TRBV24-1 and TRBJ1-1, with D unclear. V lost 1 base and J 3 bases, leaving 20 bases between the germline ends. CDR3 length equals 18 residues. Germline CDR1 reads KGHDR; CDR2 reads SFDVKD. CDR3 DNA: TGTGCCACCAGTGATTTACGGGCCTGGGGAGGGCCCGACACTGAAGCTTTCTTT. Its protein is CATSDLRAWGGPDTEAFF.

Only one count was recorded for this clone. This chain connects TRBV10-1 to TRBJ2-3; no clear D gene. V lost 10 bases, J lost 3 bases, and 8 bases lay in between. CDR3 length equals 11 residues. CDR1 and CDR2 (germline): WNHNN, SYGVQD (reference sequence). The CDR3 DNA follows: TGCGCCAAAATTCAGACAGATACGCAGTATTTT. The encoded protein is CAKIQTDTQYF.

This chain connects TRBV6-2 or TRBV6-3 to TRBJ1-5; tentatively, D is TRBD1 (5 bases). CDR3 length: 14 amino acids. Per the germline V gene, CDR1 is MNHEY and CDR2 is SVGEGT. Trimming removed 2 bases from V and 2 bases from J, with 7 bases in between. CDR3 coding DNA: TGTGCCAGCAGTTACGCCAGGGGCAATCAGCCCCAGCATTTT. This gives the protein CASSYARGNQPQHF.

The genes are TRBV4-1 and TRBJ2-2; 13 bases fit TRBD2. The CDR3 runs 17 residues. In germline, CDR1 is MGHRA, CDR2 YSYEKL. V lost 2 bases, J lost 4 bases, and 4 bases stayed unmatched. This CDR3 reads CASSQRTSGSSTGELFF. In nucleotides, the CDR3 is TGCGCCAGCAGCCAACGGACTAGCGGGAGTTCCACCGGGGAGCTGTTTTTT.

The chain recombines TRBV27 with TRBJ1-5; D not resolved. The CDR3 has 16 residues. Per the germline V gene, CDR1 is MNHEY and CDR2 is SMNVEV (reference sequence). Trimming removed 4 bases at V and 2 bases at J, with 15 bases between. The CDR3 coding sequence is TGTGCCAGCAGTTGGGCCCTCCCCGTGGGCAATCAGCCCCAGCATTTT. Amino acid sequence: CASSWALPVGNQPQHF.

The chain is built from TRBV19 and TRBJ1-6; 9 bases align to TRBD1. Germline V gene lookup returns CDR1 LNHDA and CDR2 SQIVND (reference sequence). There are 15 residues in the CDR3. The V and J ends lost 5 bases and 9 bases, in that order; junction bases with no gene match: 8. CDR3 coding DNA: TGTGCCAGTAGTCTATACAGGGGGCGAGGTTCACCCCTCCACTTT. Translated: CASSLYRGRGSPLHF.

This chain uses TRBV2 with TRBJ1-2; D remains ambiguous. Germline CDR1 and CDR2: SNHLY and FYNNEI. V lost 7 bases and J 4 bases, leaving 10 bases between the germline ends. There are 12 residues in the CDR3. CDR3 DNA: TGTGCCAGCACCGAGGGCGGCTATGGCTACACCTTC. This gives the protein CASTEGGYGYTF. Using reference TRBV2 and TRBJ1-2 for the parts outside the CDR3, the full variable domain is EPEVTQTPSHQVTQMGQEVILRCVPISNHLYFYWYRQILGQKVEFLVSFYNNEISEKSEIFDDQFSVERPDGSNFTLKIRSTKLEDSAMYFCASTEGGYGYTFGSGTRLTVV.

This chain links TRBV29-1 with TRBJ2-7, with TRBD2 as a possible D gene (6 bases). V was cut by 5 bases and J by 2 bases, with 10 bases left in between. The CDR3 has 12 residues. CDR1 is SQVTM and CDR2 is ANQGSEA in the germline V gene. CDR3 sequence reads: CSVRDSTYEQYF. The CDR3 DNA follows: TGCAGCGTTCGGGACTCTACCTACGAGCAGTACTTC.

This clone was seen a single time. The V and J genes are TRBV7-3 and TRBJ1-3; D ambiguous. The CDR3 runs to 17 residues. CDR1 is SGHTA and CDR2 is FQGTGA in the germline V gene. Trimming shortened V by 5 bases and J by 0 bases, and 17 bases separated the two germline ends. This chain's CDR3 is CASSKAPRAASGNTIYF. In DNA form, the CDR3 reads TGTGCCAGCAGCAAAGCCCCGCGGGCAGCCTCTGGAAACACCATATATTTT.

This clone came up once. The CDR3 spells CAITTGSKAFF. The DNA of the CDR3 is TGTGCCATAACCACAGGGAGCAAGGCTTTCTTT. The chain uses TRBV7-9 and TRBJ1-1; possibly TRBD1 for D (6 bases). Germline assignment: CDR1 SEHNR and CDR2 FQNEAQ (reference sequence). The CDR3 length is 11 residues. Trimming pared 10 bases from V and 11 bases from J, leaving 17 bases between.

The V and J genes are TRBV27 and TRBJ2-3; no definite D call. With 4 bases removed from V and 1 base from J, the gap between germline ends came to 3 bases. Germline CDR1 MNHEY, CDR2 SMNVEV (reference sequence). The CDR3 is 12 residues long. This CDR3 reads CASSSGTDTQYF. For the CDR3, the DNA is TGTGCCAGCAGTTCTGGCACAGATACGCAGTATTTT.

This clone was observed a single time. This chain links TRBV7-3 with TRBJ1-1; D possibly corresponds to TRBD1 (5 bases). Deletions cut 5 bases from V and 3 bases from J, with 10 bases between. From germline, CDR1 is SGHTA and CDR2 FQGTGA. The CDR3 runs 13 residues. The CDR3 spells CASSQGVDTEAFF. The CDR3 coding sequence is TGTGCCAGCAGCCAAGGGGTAGACACTGAAGCTTTCTTT.

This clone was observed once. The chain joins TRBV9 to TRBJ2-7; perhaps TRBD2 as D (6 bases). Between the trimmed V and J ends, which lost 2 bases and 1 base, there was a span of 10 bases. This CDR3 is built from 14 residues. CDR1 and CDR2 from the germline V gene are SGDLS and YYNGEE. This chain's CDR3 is CASSVEGSSYEQYF. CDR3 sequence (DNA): TGTGCCAGCAGCGTGGAGGGAAGTTCCTACGAGCAGTACTTC.